These 17 T cell receptor beta chains were sequenced from one sample in a study of T cell responses to AZD1222 COVID-19 vaccine. The assay was immunoSEQ multiplex PCR, and TCRdb's table has in-frame clones only and misses some. Of 100,000 to 150,000 clones in the sample, around nine tenths were seen once. The specimen comprised peripheral blood, sampled on day 0 of AZD1222 vaccination. These receptors came from an adult in good health.

This clone appeared once. This chain connects TRBV28 to TRBJ2-7; D possibly corresponds to TRBD1 (5 bases). CDR1 and CDR2 (germline): MDHEN, SYDVKM. The CDR3 totals 14 residues. V shed 3 bases and J shed 1 base, with 10 bases lying between them. CDR3 amino acids: CASSFSGQSYEQYF. In nucleotides, the CDR3 is TGTGCCAGCAGTTTCTCCGGACAATCCTACGAGCAGTACTTC.

This clone came up once. The J gene is TRBJ2-3, the V gene TRBV11-2; D not resolved. V was trimmed by 5 bases and J by 4 bases, leaving 10 bases between them. The CDR3 covers 13 residues. CDR1 and CDR2 from the germline V gene are SGHAT and FQNNGV. CDR3 loop: CASSLRMPDTQYF. DNA of the CDR3: TGTGCCAGCAGCCTCCGGATGCCAGATACGCAGTATTTT.

The CDR3 spells CASSPVTGGEKLFF. In DNA, the CDR3 is TGTGCCAGCAGCCCGGTGACAGGGGGGGAAAAACTGTTTTTT. This chain joins TRBV7-8 and TRBJ1-4; 9 bases align to TRBD1. The ends lost 5 bases at V and 8 bases at J; junction bases unmatched: 6. CDR1 is SGHVS, CDR2 FQNEAQ, per germline. CDR3 length: 14 residues.

This rearrangement joins TRBV18 to TRBJ1-5; the D is unclear. Trimming took 6 bases from V and 3 from J, leaving 9 bases between them. Germline CDR1 KGHSH, CDR2 LQKENI. CDR3 size: 13 residues. The CDR3 reads CASSLEDNQPQHF. In DNA, the CDR3 is TGTGCCAGCTCCCTGGAGGACAATCAGCCCCAGCATTTT.

The CDR3 sequence is CASSFRFPEAFF. The CDR3 region has the DNA TGTGCCAGCAGCTTCCGGTTTCCTGAAGCTTTCTTT. V gene TRBV28 combines with J gene TRBJ1-1; the D is unclear. The germline V gene has CDR1 MDHEN and CDR2 SYDVKM. Trimming took off 6 bases at V and 6 bases at J, with 11 bases between the two ends. The CDR3 loop spans 12 amino acids.

In its sample, this clone was seen once. The V and J genes are TRBV7-2 and TRBJ2-1, with TRBD2 matching over 12 bases. The CDR3 loop spans 16 amino acids. V trimming: 4 bases; J trimming: 3 bases; junction bases outside the gene matches: 4. Germline loops: CDR1 SGHTA, CDR2 FQGNSA. The CDR3 reads CASSSTTSGGYNEQFF. The CDR3 nucleotides read TGTGCCAGCAGCTCCACGACTAGCGGGGGCTACAATGAGCAGTTCTTC.

The rearrangement links TRBV18 to TRBJ2-2; maybe TRBD2 (5 bases). The germline gives CDR1 KGHSH, CDR2 LQKENI. This CDR3 is built from 15 residues. The V and J ends lost 2 bases and 7 bases respectively, with 14 bases between them. CDR3 in amino acids: CASSPSAGEIGELFF. CDR3 nucleotide sequence: TGTGCCAGCTCACCATCTGCCGGGGAGATCGGGGAGCTGTTTTTT. Variable domain in full (rest from reference TRBV18 and TRBJ2-2): NAGVMQNPRHLVRRRGQEARLRCSPMKGHSHVYWYRQLPEEGLKFMVYLQKENIIDESGMPKERFSAEFPKEGPSILRIQQVVRGDSAAYFCASSPSAGEIGELFFGEGSRLTVL.

The chain couples TRBV19 to TRBJ1-2; TRBD1 matches at 7 bases. Looked up from germline, CDR1 is LNHDA and CDR2 is SQIVND (reference sequence). J was trimmed by 1 base and V by 9 bases; bases with no gene match: 17. The CDR3 length is 17 residues. CDR3: CASNPFSGTVGNYGYTF. Written as DNA, the CDR3 is TGTGCCAGCAACCCGTTCTCCGGGACAGTGGGTAACTATGGCTACACCTTC.

This clone has just a few counts. The V and J genes are TRBV27 and TRBJ1-2, with a weak D call TRBD1 (5 bases). There are 13 residues in the CDR3. Trimming pared 5 bases from V and 5 bases from J, leaving 12 bases between. CDR1 MNHEY and CDR2 SMNVEV come from the germline V gene (reference sequence). CDR3 protein: CASSPTVSYGYTF. The CDR3, as DNA: TGTGCCAGCAGTCCGACAGTGTCGTATGGCTACACCTTC.

The CDR3 nucleotides are TGCGCCAGCAGCTCGGGACTAGCGGGGGGCCGAGGTTCGACAGATACGCAGTATTTT. As protein: CASSSGLAGGRGSTDTQYF. This chain links TRBV5-1 with TRBJ2-3; TRBD2 agrees at 15 bases. Germline trimming cut 3 bases from V and 3 bases from J; bases unmatched to any gene: 11. Germline V gene lookup returns CDR1 SGHRS and CDR2 YFSETQ. The CDR3 totals 19 residues.

The CDR3 nucleotides read TGTGCCAGCAGCCAAACCCTCGGTAGACGGAATTCCTACGAGCAGTACTTC. Translating it yields CASSQTLGRRNSYEQYF. The J gene is TRBJ2-7, the V gene TRBV14; D not certain. The CDR3 totals 17 residues. Germline lookup yields CDR1 SGHDN and CDR2 FVKESK. Trimming took off 2 bases at V and 1 base at J, with 18 bases between the two ends.

This chain links TRBV29-1 with TRBJ2-1, with TRBD1 matching 10 bases. CDR1 and CDR2 from the germline V gene are SQVTM and ANQGSEA. V lost 3 bases and J lost 2; bases outside the gene matches: 1. The CDR3 has 14 residues. DNA of the CDR3: TGCAGCGTTGAGGGGACAGGGGCCTACAATGAGCAGTTCTTC. This gives the protein CSVEGTGAYNEQFF.

This chain connects TRBV6-2 or TRBV6-3 to TRBJ2-7; no clear D gene. CDR3 length: 16 amino acids. Germline CDR1 and CDR2: MNHEY and SVGEGT. Trimming took 3 bases from V and 0 from J, leaving 15 bases between them. The chain's CDR3 is CASSYPRRLSSYEQYF. The CDR3 DNA reads as TGTGCCAGCAGTTATCCTCGACGGCTGAGCTCCTACGAGCAGTACTTC.

This chain connects TRBV7-2 to TRBJ1-5; tentatively, D is TRBD1 (5 bases). Trimming shortened V by 1 base and J by 0 bases, and 7 bases separated the two germline ends. The CDR3 contains 15 residues. Germline CDR1 is SGHTA and CDR2 is FQGNSA. CDR3 DNA: TGTGCCAGCAGCTTAGTGGGGGGTAGCAATCAGCCCCAGCATTTT. Translated: CASSLVGGSNQPQHF.

The chain recombines TRBV7-2 with TRBJ1-2, with D possibly being TRBD1 (5 bases). The CDR3 runs to 14 residues. V dropped 8 bases and J dropped 6 bases, with 19 bases sitting between them. Germline CDR1 SGHTA, CDR2 FQGNSA. CDR3 sequence reads: CASRTRRDANGYTF. The CDR3 region has the DNA TGTGCCAGCCGTACAAGAAGGGACGCCAATGGCTACACCTTC.

The chain combines TRBV2 with TRBJ2-7; D is unclear. Per germline, CDR1 SNHLY and CDR2 FYNNEI. The germline V and J ends were trimmed by 0 bases and 3 bases, with 6 bases remaining between them. This CDR3 comprises 13 residues. DNA of the CDR3: TGTGCCAGCAGTGAAGCCGCTATCTACGAGCAGTACTTC. This gives the protein CASSEAAIYEQYF.

This rearrangement joins TRBV19 to TRBJ1-5; D is unclear. This CDR3 comprises 17 residues. Looked up from germline, CDR1 is LNHDA and CDR2 is SQIVND (reference sequence). V gave up 6 bases and J gave up 0 bases, with 18 bases separating them. For the CDR3, the DNA is TGTGCCAGTAGACTCGCCCCCACAGCTTATAGCAATCAGCCCCAGCATTTT. Translated: CASRLAPTAYSNQPQHF.